This T cell receptor (beta chain) emerged from a study of blood T cell repertoires in COVID-19. The CDR3 spans 14 residues. The germline V gene encodes CDR1 MNHNS and CDR2 SASEGT. The ends lost 3 bases at V and 5 bases at J; junction bases unmatched: 5. The protocol was immunoSEQ multiplex PCR, while the TCRdb copy is restricted to in-frame clones and leaves out a portion. The sample shows roughly 72,000 clones, roughly 80% of them seen only once. The receptor's source is a woman of 80 years or more with acute or convalescent COVID-19. The specimen sequenced was peripheral blood. This chain links TRBV6-1 with TRBJ1-2; 8 bases line up with TRBD1. CDR3 nucleotides: TGTGCCAGCAGTGATGGACAGGGCCGATATGGCTACACCTTC. Protein product: CASSDGQGRYGYTF.